One sample yielded the 15 T cell receptor beta chains listed below, sequenced in a study of cytomegalovirus exposure and HLA in healthy donors. Primers included in the PCR were 60 Vbeta and 13 Jbeta primers. The repertoire was sequenced with immunoSEQ multiplex PCR; TCRdb's copy has only in-frame clones and lacks some. The sample yields about 130,000 clones, about two thirds seen once. Sequenced input: PBMCs. These receptors were obtained from a woman between 55 and 75 years old in good health and CMV-seropositive.

This clone was recorded at least ten times. The chain has TRBV14 and TRBJ1-3; the D gene is possibly TRBD1 (5 bases). Germline-derived CDR1 and CDR2 are SGHDN and FVKESK. Trimming removed 4 bases from V and 2 bases from J, with 12 bases in between. There are 15 residues in the CDR3. The CDR3 loop reads CASSLFSRAGNTIYF. Written as DNA, the CDR3 is TGTGCCAGCAGCCTTTTCAGCAGGGCTGGAAACACCATATATTTT.

The CDR3 coding sequence is TGTGCCAGCACACCCAGATCTGGGGCCAACGTCCTGACTTTC. This codes for CASTPRSGANVLTF. This chain links TRBV6-6 with TRBJ2-6; D not resolved. The CDR3 sequence is 14 residues long. Trimming removed 7 bases from V and 1 base from J, with 8 bases in between. From germline, CDR1 is MNHNY and CDR2 SVGAGI (reference sequence).

This clone showed up just a few times. The genes are TRBV4-1 and TRBJ1-2, with D hard to call. Trimming cost V 0 bases and J 7 bases, with 12 bases left between them. The CDR3 extends over 14 amino acids. The germline V gene has CDR1 MGHRA and CDR2 YSYEKL. The CDR3 loop is CASSQDSVPSGYTF. The DNA for the CDR3 is TGCGCCAGCAGCCAAGATAGTGTACCGTCTGGCTACACCTTC.

This clone was seen a handful of times. CDR3 sequence reads: CSGLQSFYGYTF. The CDR3 DNA follows: TGCAGCGGCCTACAGAGCTTCTATGGCTACACCTTC. The chain is built from TRBV29-1 and TRBJ1-2; D remains unclear. The V and J ends lost 7 bases and 4 bases respectively, with 13 bases between them. This CDR3 is 12 amino acids long. Germline values: CDR1 SQVTM, CDR2 ANQGSEA.

This clone was observed a few times. The CDR3 region is CASSRGQVDEAFF. CDR3 coding DNA: TGTGCCAGCAGCCGGGGACAGGTTGATGAAGCTTTCTTT. The chain joins TRBV6-5 to TRBJ1-1; 8 bases map to TRBD1. Germline lookup yields CDR1 MNHEY and CDR2 SVGAGI. Trimming took 6 bases from V and 7 from J; bases not matched to a gene: 7. This CDR3 has 13 amino acids.

The chain combines TRBV7-9 with TRBJ1-1; 9 positions agree with TRBD1. Looked up from germline, CDR1 is SEHNR and CDR2 is FQNEAQ (reference sequence). The J segment lost 6 bases and the V segment lost 4 bases, leaving 6 bases of the junction unmatched. The CDR3 sequence is 14 residues long. Here the CDR3 DNA reads TGTGCCAGCAGCTCCCCGGGACAGGGCCCTGAAGCTTTCTTT. Its protein is CASSSPGQGPEAFF.

This chain uses TRBV6-1 with TRBJ2-2; D may be TRBD1 (9 bases). Germline V gene lookup returns CDR1 MNHNS and CDR2 SASEGT. The germline V and J ends were trimmed by 1 base and 7 bases, with 16 bases remaining between them. The CDR3 loop spans 16 amino acids. CDR3 amino acids: CASSEVAGTGSGELFF. For the CDR3, the DNA is TGTGCCAGCAGTGAAGTAGCGGGGACAGGGAGCGGGGAGCTGTTTTTT.

This clone was seen a handful of times. V usage is TRBV6-5 and J usage is TRBJ1-1, with D perhaps matching TRBD1 (5 bases). Looked up from germline, CDR1 is MNHEY and CDR2 is SVGAGI. CDR3 length equals 13 residues. Trimming cost V 5 bases and J 5 bases, with 12 bases left between them. The chain's CDR3 is CASSELGGTEAFF. CDR3 sequence (DNA): TGTGCCAGCAGTGAATTGGGGGGGACTGAAGCTTTCTTT.

The CDR3 coding sequence is TGTGCCAGCACCCTGGGACAGATTGGAAACACCATATATTTT. Protein: CASTLGQIGNTIYF. The chain is built from TRBV2 and TRBJ1-3, with TRBD1 identical over 7 bases. The CDR3 is 14 amino acids. Per the germline V gene, CDR1 is SNHLY and CDR2 is FYNNEI. J gave up 3 bases and V 7 bases, and 6 bases lay outside the gene matches.

The gene calls are TRBV4-1 and TRBJ1-2, with 11 bases identical to TRBD1. The CDR3 runs to 18 residues. J gave up 3 bases and V 0 bases, and 9 bases lay outside the gene matches. Germline CDR1 and CDR2: MGHRA and YSYEKL. The CDR3 region is CASSQDIRTGGFDYGYTF. The CDR3 DNA reads as TGCGCCAGCAGCCAAGATATCCGGACAGGGGGCTTCGACTATGGCTACACCTTC.

Regarding this clone: Other nucleotide sequences from this sample produce the same CDR3. V gene TRBV5-1 combines with J gene TRBJ1-1; TRBD1 agrees at 7 bases. The CDR3 consists of 14 residues. V lost 1 base to trimming and J lost 4 bases; unmatched junction nucleotides: 4. Germline loops: CDR1 SGHRS, CDR2 YFSETQ. The CDR3 loop reads CASSLTGVRTEAFF. Written as DNA, the CDR3 is TGCGCCAGCAGCTTGACAGGGGTCCGCACTGAAGCTTTCTTT.

V usage is TRBV7-9 and J usage is TRBJ1-5; no clear D gene. Germline values: CDR1 SEHNR, CDR2 FQNEAQ (reference sequence). This CDR3 comprises 14 residues. The V gene lost 5 bases and the J gene lost 1 base, with 9 bases spanning the gap. The CDR3 here is CASSPSLSNQPQHF. CDR3 coding DNA: TGTGCCAGCAGCCCTAGCTTGAGCAATCAGCCCCAGCATTTT.

The chain uses TRBV9 and TRBJ1-4; D perhaps matches TRBD1 (6 bases). V gave up 2 bases and J gave up 2 bases, with 10 bases separating them. The germline V gene has CDR1 SGDLS and CDR2 YYNGEE. The CDR3 sequence is 15 residues long. The CDR3 is CASSVGTTTNEKLFF. The CDR3 DNA sequence: TGTGCCAGCAGCGTCGGGACAACTACTAATGAAAAACTGTTTTTT.

With respect to this clone: Other DNA sequences in the same sample also yield this CDR3. The rearrangement uses TRBV18 and TRBJ1-1, with 7 bases identical to TRBD1. The CDR3 loop spans 14 amino acids. V shed 2 bases and J 4 bases; nucleotides not matched to a gene: 4. The germline V gene encodes CDR1 KGHSH and CDR2 LQKENI. The CDR3: CASSPSQGGTEAFF. The CDR3 coding sequence is TGTGCCAGCTCACCATCCCAGGGGGGCACTGAAGCTTTCTTT.

The chain recombines TRBV2 with TRBJ2-3, with a tentative D call TRBD2 (6 bases). The CDR3 is made up of 15 amino acids. CDR1 is SNHLY, CDR2 FYNNEI, per germline. V shed 4 bases and J shed 0 bases, with 11 bases lying between them. The CDR3 region is CASSAFGTSTDTQYF. The DNA for the CDR3 is TGTGCCAGCAGTGCCTTCGGGACTAGCACAGATACGCAGTATTTT.